Following are 25 T cell receptor beta chains from one sample sequenced in a study of radiation and T cells in renal cell carcinoma. The method was immunoSEQ multiplex PCR; TCRdb's version includes in-frame clones alone and lacks a portion of them. There are tens of thousands of clones in the sample; less than 85% occur only once, and less than 30% lies in the top ten. Time point reported: blood 2 weeks post-SBRT. Documented treatment: 15 Gy SBRT to primary tumor, nephrectomy 4 weeks later. Here the sequenced sample was blood, taken from a patient whose treatment included radiotherapy and nephrectomy. The receptors here all came from a woman aged 70-85 years with renal cell carcinoma.

This chain uses TRBV27 with TRBJ2-6; D unclear. The V gene's germline CDR1 is MNHEY and CDR2 SMNVEV (reference sequence). Trimming stripped 5 bases from V and 5 bases from J, with 16 bases between. The CDR3 runs 16 residues. CDR3 sequence: CASSGYLQSRANVLTF. In DNA form, the CDR3 reads TGTGCCAGCAGTGGGTACTTACAAAGTCGGGCCAACGTCCTGACTTTC. Drawing the rest from reference TRBV27 and TRBJ2-6, the complete variable domain is EAQVTQNPRYLITVTGKKLTVTCSQNMNHEYMSWYRQDPGLGLRQIYYSMNVEVTDKGDVPEGYKVSRKEKRNFPLILESPSPNQTSLYFCASSGYLQSRANVLTFGAGSRLTVL.

This chain joins TRBV9 and TRBJ2-7; 9 bases agree with TRBD1. Germline V gene lookup returns CDR1 SGDLS and CDR2 YYNGEE. Trimming at V came to 2 bases and at J to 4 bases, leaving 7 bases not matched to a gene. CDR3 length: 15 residues. The CDR3 region has the DNA TGTGCCAGCAGCGTGGGACAGGGCCTCTCGTACGAGCAGTACTTC. It codes for CASSVGQGLSYEQYF.

The chain recombines TRBV5-4 with TRBJ2-7; TRBD1 might be the D (5 bases). The CDR3 runs 12 residues. Trimming stripped 2 bases from V and 4 bases from J, with 7 bases between. Germline V gene sequence: CDR1 SGHNT, CDR2 YYREEE (reference sequence). Written as DNA, the CDR3 is TGTGCCAGCAGCTTTAAGGGGTACGAGCAGTACTTC. Translating gives CASSFKGYEQYF.

V is TRBV7-3 and J is TRBJ2-7; D is uncertain. Germline CDR1 is SGHTA and CDR2 is FQGTGA. The CDR3 consists of 15 residues. Trimming cost V 5 bases and J 4 bases, with 18 bases left between them. CDR3 bases: TGTGCCAGCAGCGAAGGCCCGAATCGGAATTACGAGCAGTACTTC. It translates to CASSEGPNRNYEQYF.

This chain connects TRBV9 to TRBJ1-4, with 8 positions matching TRBD1. The CDR3 runs to 17 residues. Germline V gene lookup returns CDR1 SGDLS and CDR2 YYNGEE. V gave up 4 bases and J gave up 1 base; unmatched junction bases: 9. For the CDR3, the DNA is TGTGCCAGCAGCAGAGGACAGGGAATTATAACTAATGAAAAACTGTTTTTT. Protein sequence: CASSRGQGIITNEKLFF.

A single count supports this clone. The chain couples TRBV11-2 to TRBJ2-5; the match to TRBD2 covers 7 bases. The V and J ends lost 4 bases and 5 bases, in that order; junction bases with no gene match: 10. The V gene's germline CDR1 is SGHAT and CDR2 FQNNGV. The CDR3 spans 15 residues. Written as DNA, the CDR3 is TGTGCCAGCAGCTCCGGCGGCGGGAGTAGGGAGACCCAGTACTTC. It codes for CASSSGGGSRETQYF.

This clone showed up just once. The genes are TRBV7-6 and TRBJ1-2, with a possible D match to TRBD1 (6 bases). The CDR3 consists of 16 residues. Looked up from germline, CDR1 is SGHVS and CDR2 is FNYEAQ. Trimming stripped 5 bases from V and 4 bases from J, with 20 bases between. The CDR3 sequence is CASSPSPGGPAYGYTF. The CDR3 bases are TGTGCCAGCAGCCCTTCACCTGGGGGGCCCGCCTATGGCTACACCTTC.

This clone showed up just a few times. This chain links TRBV7-9 with TRBJ2-2; no clear D. Germline V CDR1 and CDR2: SEHNR, FQNEAQ (reference sequence). This CDR3 contains 14 residues. V lost 5 bases to trimming and J lost 6 bases, with 13 bases between them. CDR3 loop: CASSPTLYAGELFF. The CDR3 DNA reads TGTGCCAGCAGCCCTACATTGTACGCCGGGGAGCTGTTTTTT.

CDR3 bases: TGTGCCAGCAGCGCAGGACTAGTTTTGATCGGGGAGCTGTTTTTT. Translating it yields CASSAGLVLIGELFF. The chain uses TRBV2 and TRBJ2-2; 7 bases map to TRBD2. Per the germline V gene, CDR1 is SNHLY and CDR2 is FYNNEI. The V gene end was trimmed by 6 bases and the J gene end by 7 bases; junction bases not matched to a gene: 11. The CDR3 runs 15 residues.

The chain uses TRBV18 and TRBJ2-1, with 15 bases matching TRBD2. The V gene's germline CDR1 is KGHSH and CDR2 LQKENI. With 0 bases clipped from V and 7 bases from J, the junction kept 1 base outside the gene matches. The CDR3 totals 16 residues. The CDR3 protein is CASSPPGLAGGNEQFF. DNA for the CDR3: TGTGCCAGCTCACCACCGGGACTAGCGGGAGGTAATGAGCAGTTCTTC.

This sequence joins TRBV10-3 and TRBJ1-2, with D tentatively TRBD1 (6 bases). V lost 4 bases, J lost 6 bases, and 15 bases lay in between. From germline, CDR1 is ENHRY and CDR2 SYGVKD. The CDR3 runs 14 residues. The CDR3, as DNA: TGTGCCATCAGTGTGGGGGGGGCACGTGATGGCTACACCTTC. This codes for CAISVGGARDGYTF.

V usage is TRBV7-2 and J usage is TRBJ2-1, with D maybe TRBD1 (6 bases). The CDR3 loop spans 15 amino acids. Trimming cost V 1 base and J 6 bases, with 13 bases left between them. Per the germline V gene, CDR1 is SGHTA and CDR2 is FQGNSA. The CDR3 DNA reads as TGTGCCAGCAGCTTAGACAGGCAGGGGTTCAATGAGCAGTTCTTC. It yields the protein CASSLDRQGFNEQFF.

The chain links TRBV7-2 to TRBJ2-5, with a tentative D call TRBD2 (6 bases). Germline-derived CDR1 and CDR2 are SGHTA and FQGNSA. The V gene lost 2 bases and the J gene lost 2 bases, with 9 bases spanning the gap. CDR3 size: 14 residues. For the CDR3, the DNA is TGTGCCAGCAGCTTAAATAGCGGACAAGAGACCCAGTACTTC. Its protein product is CASSLNSGQETQYF.

V is TRBV19 and J is TRBJ2-2; a weak D match, TRBD1 (5 bases). V was clipped by 4 bases and J by 6 bases, with 12 bases between them. The CDR3 runs to 14 residues. Per germline, CDR1 LNHDA and CDR2 SQIVND (reference sequence). Written as DNA, the CDR3 is TGTGCCAGTAGTAAGGACCAAGGGGCCGGGGAGCTGTTTTTT. It encodes CASSKDQGAGELFF.

The V gene is TRBV6-1, the J gene TRBJ1-3; 8 bases map to TRBD1. The germline gives CDR1 MNHNS, CDR2 SASEGT. This CDR3 comprises 17 residues. V trimming: 0 bases; J trimming: 4 bases; junction bases outside the gene matches: 8. CDR3: CASSEAVGQGRGNTIYF. In nucleotides, the CDR3 is TGTGCCAGCAGTGAAGCCGTAGGACAGGGCAGAGGAAACACCATATATTTT.

V usage is TRBV5-1 and J usage is TRBJ2-1; no clear D gene. The germline V gene has CDR1 SGHRS and CDR2 YFSETQ. V was pared by 0 bases and J by 3 bases, with 7 bases between. This CDR3 has 14 residues. The CDR3 nucleotides read TGCGCCAGCAGCTTGGTCGGCAACTACAATGAGCAGTTCTTC. This gives the protein CASSLVGNYNEQFF. Drawing the rest from reference TRBV5-1 and TRBJ2-1, the complete variable domain is KAGVTQTPRYLIKTRGQQVTLSCSPISGHRSVSWYQQTPGQGLQFLFEYFSETQRNKGNFPGRFSGRQFSNSRSEMNVSTLELGDSALYLCASSLVGNYNEQFFGPGTRLTVL.

The gene calls are TRBV9 and TRBJ2-1; the D gene is possibly TRBD2 (5 bases). Germline assignment: CDR1 SGDLS and CDR2 YYNGEE. The V and J ends lost 0 bases and 0 bases respectively, with 16 bases between them. CDR3 size: 18 residues. CDR3 sequence reads: CASSVGGSEDSSYNEQFF. CDR3 nucleotide sequence: TGTGCCAGCAGCGTAGGGGGATCGGAGGATAGCTCCTACAATGAGCAGTTCTTC.

The V and J genes are TRBV7-8 and TRBJ1-5; 7 bases match TRBD1. Germline values: CDR1 SGHVS, CDR2 FQNEAQ. The CDR3 runs 16 residues. V lost 5 bases, J lost 3 bases, and 10 bases stayed unmatched. The CDR3 bases are TGTGCCAGCAGCCCTAATCGGGACAGTCCCAATCAGCCCCAGCATTTT. Its protein is CASSPNRDSPNQPQHF.

This clone came up once. The V call is TRBV5-1, the J call TRBJ2-5; maybe TRBD2 (7 bases). The CDR3 is 13 amino acids. The germline V gene has CDR1 SGHRS and CDR2 YFSETQ. V was pared by 5 bases and J by 5 bases, with 13 bases between. The CDR3 region has the DNA TGCGCCAGCAGGGGGAGGGACAAGGAGACCCAGTACTTC. This gives the protein CASRGRDKETQYF.

The V gene is TRBV5-6, the J gene TRBJ1-1, with 7 nucleotides matching TRBD1. With V trimmed by 4 bases and J by 3 bases, 15 bases remained unmatched. Germline V CDR1 and CDR2: SGHDT, YYEEEE. The CDR3 is 17 residues long. The CDR3 nucleotides are TGTGCCAGCAGCCATAAATGGACAGGCCGCAGGGACACTGAAGCTTTCTTT. Translated, it gives CASSHKWTGRRDTEAFF.

The rearrangement joins TRBV11-2 to TRBJ1-1; D is unresolved. V dropped 1 base and J dropped 0 bases, with 6 bases sitting between them. The germline V gene has CDR1 SGHAT and CDR2 FQNNGV. The CDR3 has 14 residues. The CDR3 region is CASSLGPLNTEAFF. The CDR3 DNA reads as TGTGCCAGCAGCTTAGGTCCCCTGAACACTGAAGCTTTCTTT. Full variable domain (remainder filled in from reference TRBV11-2 and TRBJ1-1): EAGVAQSPRYKIIEKRQSVAFWCNPISGHATLYWYQQILGQGPKLLIQFQNNGVVDDSQLPKDRFSAERLKGVDSTLKIQPAKLEDSAVYLCASSLGPLNTEAFFGQGTRLTVV.

This rearrangement joins TRBV4-1 to TRBJ1-6, with unresolved D. CDR3 length: 14 amino acids. V lost 3 bases and J lost 7, with 10 bases in between. The V gene's germline CDR1 is MGHRA and CDR2 YSYEKL. This chain's CDR3 is CASSHGGSNSPLHF. Written as DNA, the CDR3 is TGCGCCAGCAGCCACGGAGGTAGCAATTCACCCCTCCACTTT.

The rearrangement joins TRBV11-2 to TRBJ1-1, with D uncertain. This CDR3 spans 13 amino acids. Trimming left V 2 bases short and J 8 bases short, with 12 bases between. CDR1 is SGHAT, CDR2 FQNNGV, per germline. The CDR3 spells CASSLKGSSEAFF. CDR3 coding DNA: TGTGCCAGCAGCTTAAAGGGTTCGTCCGAAGCTTTCTTT.

The rearrangement uses TRBV18 and TRBJ2-3, with D perhaps being TRBD1 or TRBD2 (5 bases each). The germline gives CDR1 KGHSH, CDR2 LQKENI. The CDR3 totals 17 residues. The V gene lost 3 bases and the J gene lost 1 base, with 17 bases spanning the gap. CDR3 DNA: TGTGCCAGCTCACCTCTCGGGGCGGCCGGGGGCACAGATACGCAGTATTTT. This encodes CASSPLGAAGGTDTQYF. The full variable domain, with the rest looked up from reference TRBV18 and TRBJ2-3, is NAGVMQNPRHLVRRRGQEARLRCSPMKGHSHVYWYRQLPEEGLKFMVYLQKENIIDESGMPKERFSAEFPKEGPSILRIQQVVRGDSAAYFCASSPLGAAGGTDTQYFGPGTRLTVL.

The rearrangement joins TRBV4-2 to TRBJ1-2, with 10 bases lining up with TRBD1. With 6 bases clipped from V and 3 bases from J, the junction kept 4 bases outside the gene matches. Germline loops: CDR1 LGHNA, CDR2 YNFKEQ. The CDR3 contains 14 residues. CDR3 DNA: TGTGCCAGCAGGACGACAGGGGGCGACTATGGCTACACCTTC. This translates into CASRTTGGDYGYTF.